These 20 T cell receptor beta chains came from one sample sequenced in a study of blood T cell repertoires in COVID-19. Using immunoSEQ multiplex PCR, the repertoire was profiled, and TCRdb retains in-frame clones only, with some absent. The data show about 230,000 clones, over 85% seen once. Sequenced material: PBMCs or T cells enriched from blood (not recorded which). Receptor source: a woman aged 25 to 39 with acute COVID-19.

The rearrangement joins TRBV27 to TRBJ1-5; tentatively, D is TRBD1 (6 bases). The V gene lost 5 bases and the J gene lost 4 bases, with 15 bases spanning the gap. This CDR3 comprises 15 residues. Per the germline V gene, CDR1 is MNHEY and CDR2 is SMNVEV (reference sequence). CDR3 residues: CASSPGQILNQPQHF. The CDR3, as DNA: TGTGCCAGCAGTCCCGGACAGATCCTAAATCAGCCCCAGCATTTT.

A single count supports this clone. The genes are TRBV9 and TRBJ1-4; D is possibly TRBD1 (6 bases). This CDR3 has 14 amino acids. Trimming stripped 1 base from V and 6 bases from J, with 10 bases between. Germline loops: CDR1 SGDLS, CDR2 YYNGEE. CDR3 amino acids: CASSVSGVDEKLFF. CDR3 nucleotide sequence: TGTGCCAGCAGCGTATCAGGGGTTGATGAAAAACTGTTTTTT.

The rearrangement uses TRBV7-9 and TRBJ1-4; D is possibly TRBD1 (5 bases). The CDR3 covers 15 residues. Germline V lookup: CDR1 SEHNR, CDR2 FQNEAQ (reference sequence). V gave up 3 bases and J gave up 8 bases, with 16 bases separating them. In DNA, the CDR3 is TGTGCCAGCAGCTTTGGGCAGGGAAAGCGAGAAAAACTGTTTTTT. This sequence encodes CASSFGQGKREKLFF.

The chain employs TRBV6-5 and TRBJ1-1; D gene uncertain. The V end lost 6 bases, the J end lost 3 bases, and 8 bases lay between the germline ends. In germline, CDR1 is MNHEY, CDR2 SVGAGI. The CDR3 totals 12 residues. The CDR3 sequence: CASRRSDTEAFF. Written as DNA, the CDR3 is TGTGCCAGCAGACGTTCGGACACTGAAGCTTTCTTT.

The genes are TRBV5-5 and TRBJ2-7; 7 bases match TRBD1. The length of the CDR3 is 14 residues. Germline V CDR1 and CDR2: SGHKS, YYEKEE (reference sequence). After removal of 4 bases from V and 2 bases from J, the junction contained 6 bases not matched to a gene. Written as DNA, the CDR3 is TGTGCCAGCAGCCCGGGACAGATTCCCTACGAGCAGTACTTC. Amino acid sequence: CASSPGQIPYEQYF.

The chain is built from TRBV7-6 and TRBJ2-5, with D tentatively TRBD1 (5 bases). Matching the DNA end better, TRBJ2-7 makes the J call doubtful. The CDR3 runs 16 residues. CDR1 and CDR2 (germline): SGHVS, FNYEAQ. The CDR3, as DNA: TGTGCCAGCAGCTTAGCGGTAGGGGCCTTAGGGAACGAGCAGTACTTC. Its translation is CASSLAVGALGNEQYF.

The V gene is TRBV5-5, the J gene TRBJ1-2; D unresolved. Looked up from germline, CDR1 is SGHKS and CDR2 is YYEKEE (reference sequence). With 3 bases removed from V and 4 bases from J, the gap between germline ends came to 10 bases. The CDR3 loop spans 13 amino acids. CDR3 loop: CASSSQYLYGYTF. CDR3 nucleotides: TGTGCCAGCAGCTCACAGTATCTCTATGGCTACACCTTC.

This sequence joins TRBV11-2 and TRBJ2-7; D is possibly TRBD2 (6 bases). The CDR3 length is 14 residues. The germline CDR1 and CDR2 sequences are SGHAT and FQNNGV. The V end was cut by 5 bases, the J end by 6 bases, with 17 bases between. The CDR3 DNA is TGTGCCAGCAGCCTATCCTTCGGGACTTTCGAGCAGTACTTC. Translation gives CASSLSFGTFEQYF.

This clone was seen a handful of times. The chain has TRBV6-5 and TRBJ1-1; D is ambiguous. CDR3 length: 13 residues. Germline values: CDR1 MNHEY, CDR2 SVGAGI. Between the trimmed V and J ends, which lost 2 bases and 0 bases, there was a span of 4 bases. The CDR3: CASSYQMNTEAFF. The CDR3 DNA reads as TGTGCCAGCAGTTACCAGATGAACACTGAAGCTTTCTTT.

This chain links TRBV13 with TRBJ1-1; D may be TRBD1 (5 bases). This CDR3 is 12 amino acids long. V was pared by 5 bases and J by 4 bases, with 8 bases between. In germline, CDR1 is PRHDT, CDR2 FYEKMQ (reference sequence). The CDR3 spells CASSTRGTEAFF. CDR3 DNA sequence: TGTGCCAGCAGCACAAGGGGCACTGAAGCTTTCTTT.

CDR3 DNA: TGTGCCAGCAGCCTGAGGGAGGGGCAGCCCCTCGACGAGCAGTACTTC. Translating gives CASSLREGQPLDEQYF. The chain is built from TRBV7-9 and TRBJ2-7; the match to TRBD2 covers 7 bases. This CDR3 region has 16 residues. With V trimmed by 5 bases and J by 5 bases, 15 bases remained unmatched. CDR1 SEHNR and CDR2 FQNEAQ come from the germline V gene (reference sequence).

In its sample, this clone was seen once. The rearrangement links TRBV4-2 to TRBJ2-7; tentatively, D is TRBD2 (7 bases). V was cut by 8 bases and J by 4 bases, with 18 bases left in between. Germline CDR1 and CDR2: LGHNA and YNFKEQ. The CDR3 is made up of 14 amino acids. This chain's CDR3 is CASGSEGGAYEQYF. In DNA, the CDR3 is TGTGCCAGCGGATCCGAGGGGGGGGCTTACGAGCAGTACTTC.

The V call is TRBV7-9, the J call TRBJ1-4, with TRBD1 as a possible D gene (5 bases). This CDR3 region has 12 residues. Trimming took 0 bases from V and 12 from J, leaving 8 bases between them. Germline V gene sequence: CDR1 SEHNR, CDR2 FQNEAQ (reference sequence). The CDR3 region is CASSLAIRELFF. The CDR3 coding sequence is TGTGCCAGCAGCTTAGCGATCAGGGAACTGTTTTTT.

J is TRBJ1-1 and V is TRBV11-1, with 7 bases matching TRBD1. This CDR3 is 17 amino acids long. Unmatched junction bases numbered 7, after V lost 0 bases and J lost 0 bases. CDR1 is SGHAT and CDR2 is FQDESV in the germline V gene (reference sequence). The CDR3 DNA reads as TGTGCCAGCAGCTTAGCTTTGACAGGGCCCTTGAACACTGAAGCTTTCTTT. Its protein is CASSLALTGPLNTEAFF.

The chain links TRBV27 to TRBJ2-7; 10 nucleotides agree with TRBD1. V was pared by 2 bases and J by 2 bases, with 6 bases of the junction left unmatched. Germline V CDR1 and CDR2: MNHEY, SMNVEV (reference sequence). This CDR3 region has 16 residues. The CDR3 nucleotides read TGTGCCAGCAGTTTACTCCCCGGGACAGGGGCCTACGAGCAGTACTTC. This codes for CASSLLPGTGAYEQYF.

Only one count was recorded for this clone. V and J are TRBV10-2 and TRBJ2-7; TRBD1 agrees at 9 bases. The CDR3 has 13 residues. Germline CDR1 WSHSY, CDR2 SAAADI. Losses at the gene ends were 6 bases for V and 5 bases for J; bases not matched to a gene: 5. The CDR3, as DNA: TGCGCCAGCAGCCGGGACAGGGCCCACGAGCAGTACTTC. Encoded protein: CASSRDRAHEQYF.

This CDR3 reads CASSSGLAGAFKEQFF. CDR3 coding DNA: TGTGCCAGCAGCTCGGGACTAGCGGGGGCCTTCAAGGAGCAGTTCTTC. The chain uses TRBV7-6 and TRBJ2-1; 14 bases match TRBD2. The CDR3 contains 16 residues. Per germline, CDR1 SGHVS and CDR2 FNYEAQ. V lost 4 bases and J lost 10; bases outside the gene matches: 9.

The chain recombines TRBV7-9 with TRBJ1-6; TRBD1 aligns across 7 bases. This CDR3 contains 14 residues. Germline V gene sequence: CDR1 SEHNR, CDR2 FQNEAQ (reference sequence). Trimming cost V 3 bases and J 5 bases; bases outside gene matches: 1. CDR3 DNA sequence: TGTGCCAGCAGCTTGGGACAGAATAATTCACCCCTCCACTTT. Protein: CASSLGQNNSPLHF.

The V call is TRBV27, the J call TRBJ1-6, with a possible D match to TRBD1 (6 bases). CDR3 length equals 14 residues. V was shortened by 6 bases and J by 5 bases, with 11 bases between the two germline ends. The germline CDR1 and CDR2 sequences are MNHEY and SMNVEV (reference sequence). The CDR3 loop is CASRQGTDNSPLHF. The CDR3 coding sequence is TGTGCCAGCAGACAGGGTACCGATAATTCACCCCTCCACTTT.

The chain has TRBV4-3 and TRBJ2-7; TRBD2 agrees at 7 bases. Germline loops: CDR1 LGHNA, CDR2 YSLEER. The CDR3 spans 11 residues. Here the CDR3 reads CASSQDLERDV. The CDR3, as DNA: TGCGCCAGCAGCCAAGATTTGGAGCGGGACGTA.